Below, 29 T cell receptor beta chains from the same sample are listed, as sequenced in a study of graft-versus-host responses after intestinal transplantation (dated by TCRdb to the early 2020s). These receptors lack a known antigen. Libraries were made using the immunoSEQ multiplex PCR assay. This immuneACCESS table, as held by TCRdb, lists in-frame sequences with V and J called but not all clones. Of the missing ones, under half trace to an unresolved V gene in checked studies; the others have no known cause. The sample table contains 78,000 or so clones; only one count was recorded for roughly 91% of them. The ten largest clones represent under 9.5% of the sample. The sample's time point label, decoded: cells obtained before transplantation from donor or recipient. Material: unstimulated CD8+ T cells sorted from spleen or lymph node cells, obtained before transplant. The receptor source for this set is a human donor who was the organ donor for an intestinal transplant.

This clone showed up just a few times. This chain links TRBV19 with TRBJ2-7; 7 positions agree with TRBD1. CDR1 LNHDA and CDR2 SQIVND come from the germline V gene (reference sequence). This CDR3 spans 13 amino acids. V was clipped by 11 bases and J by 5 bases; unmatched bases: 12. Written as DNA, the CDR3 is TGTGCCTCGAAGGGGGCTGTGGGTAACGAGCAGTACTTC. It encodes CASKGAVGNEQYF.

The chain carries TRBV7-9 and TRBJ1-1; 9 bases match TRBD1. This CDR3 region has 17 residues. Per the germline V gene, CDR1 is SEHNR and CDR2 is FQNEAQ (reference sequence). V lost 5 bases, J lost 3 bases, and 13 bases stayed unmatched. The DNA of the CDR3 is TGTGCCAGCAGCCCCACCGGGACAGGGTTTGGCGACACTGAAGCTTTCTTT. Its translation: CASSPTGTGFGDTEAFF.

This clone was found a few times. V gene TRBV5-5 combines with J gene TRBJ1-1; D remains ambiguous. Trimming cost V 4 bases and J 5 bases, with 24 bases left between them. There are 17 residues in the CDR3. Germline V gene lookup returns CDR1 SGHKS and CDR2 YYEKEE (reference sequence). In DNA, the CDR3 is TGTGCCAGCAGCCAAGCGTGGACCGGCCGGGTAAGAACTGAAGCTTTCTTT. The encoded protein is CASSQAWTGRVRTEAFF. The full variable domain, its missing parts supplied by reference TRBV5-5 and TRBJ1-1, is DAGVTQSPTHLIKTRGQQVTLRCSPISGHKSVSWYQQVLGQGPQFIFQYYEKEERGRGNFPDRFSARQFPNYSSELNVNALLLGDSALYLCASSQAWTGRVRTEAFFGQGTRLTVV.

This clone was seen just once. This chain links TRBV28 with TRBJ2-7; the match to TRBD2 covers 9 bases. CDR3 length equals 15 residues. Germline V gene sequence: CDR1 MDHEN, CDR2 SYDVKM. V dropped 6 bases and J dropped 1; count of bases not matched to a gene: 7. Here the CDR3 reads CASSPRLADSYEQYF. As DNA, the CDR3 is TGTGCCAGCAGCCCCAGACTAGCGGATTCCTACGAGCAGTACTTC.

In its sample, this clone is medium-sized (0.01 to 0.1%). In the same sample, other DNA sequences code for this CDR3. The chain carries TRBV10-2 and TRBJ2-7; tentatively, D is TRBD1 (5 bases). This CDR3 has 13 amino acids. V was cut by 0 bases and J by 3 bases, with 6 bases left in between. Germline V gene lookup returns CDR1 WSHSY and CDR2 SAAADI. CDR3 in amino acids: CASSESRDYEQYF. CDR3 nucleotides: TGCGCCAGCAGTGAGTCCAGGGACTACGAGCAGTACTTC.

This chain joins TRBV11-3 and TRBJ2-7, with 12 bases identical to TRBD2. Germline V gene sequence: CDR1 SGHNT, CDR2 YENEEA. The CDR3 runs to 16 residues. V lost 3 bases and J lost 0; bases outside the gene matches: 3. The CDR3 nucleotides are TGTGCCAGCAGCTTGGGACTAGCGGGCTCCTCCTACGAGCAGTACTTC. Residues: CASSLGLAGSSYEQYF. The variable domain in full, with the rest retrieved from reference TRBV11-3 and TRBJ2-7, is EAGVVQSPRYKIIEKKQPVAFWCNPISGHNTLYWYLQNLGQGPELLIRYENEEAVDDSQLPKDRFSAERLKGVDSTLKIQPAELGDSAVYLCASSLGLAGSSYEQYFGPGTRLTVT.

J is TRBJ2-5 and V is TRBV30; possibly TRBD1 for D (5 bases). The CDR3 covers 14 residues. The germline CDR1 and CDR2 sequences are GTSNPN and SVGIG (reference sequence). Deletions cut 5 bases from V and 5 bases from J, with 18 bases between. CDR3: CAWEDGHLVETQYF. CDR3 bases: TGTGCCTGGGAAGACGGACATCTGGTGGAGACCCAGTACTTC.

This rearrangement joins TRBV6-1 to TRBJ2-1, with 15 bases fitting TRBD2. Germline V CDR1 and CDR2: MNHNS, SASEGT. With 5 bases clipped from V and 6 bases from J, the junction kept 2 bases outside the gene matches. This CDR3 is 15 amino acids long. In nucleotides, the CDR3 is TGTGCCAGCAGTAGGACTAGCGGGGGGGGCAATGAGCAGTTCTTC. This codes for CASSRTSGGGNEQFF.

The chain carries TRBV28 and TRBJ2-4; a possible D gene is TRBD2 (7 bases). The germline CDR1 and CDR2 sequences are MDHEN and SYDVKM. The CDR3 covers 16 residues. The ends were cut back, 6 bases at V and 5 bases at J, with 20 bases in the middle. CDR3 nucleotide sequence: TGTGCCAGCAGCCTGGATCGCGGGGGCCCCGAAAACATTCAGTACTTC. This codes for CASSLDRGGPENIQYF.

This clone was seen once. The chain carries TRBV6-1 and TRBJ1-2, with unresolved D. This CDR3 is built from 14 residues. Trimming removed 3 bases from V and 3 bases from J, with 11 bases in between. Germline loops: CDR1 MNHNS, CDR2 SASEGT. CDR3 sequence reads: CASSEVTVDYGYTF. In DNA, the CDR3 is TGTGCCAGCAGTGAGGTTACAGTAGACTATGGCTACACCTTC.

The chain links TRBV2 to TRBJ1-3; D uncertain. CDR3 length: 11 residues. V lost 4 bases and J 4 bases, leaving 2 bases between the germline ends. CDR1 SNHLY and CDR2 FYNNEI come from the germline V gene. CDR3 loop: CASSVGNTIYF. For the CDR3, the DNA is TGTGCCAGCAGTGTCGGAAACACCATATATTTT.

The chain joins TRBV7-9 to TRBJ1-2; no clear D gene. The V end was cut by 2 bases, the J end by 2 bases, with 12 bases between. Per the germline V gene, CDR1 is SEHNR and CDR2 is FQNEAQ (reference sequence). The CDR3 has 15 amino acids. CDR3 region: CASSLKPSGNYGYTF. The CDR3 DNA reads TGTGCCAGCAGCTTAAAGCCGTCGGGGAACTATGGCTACACCTTC.

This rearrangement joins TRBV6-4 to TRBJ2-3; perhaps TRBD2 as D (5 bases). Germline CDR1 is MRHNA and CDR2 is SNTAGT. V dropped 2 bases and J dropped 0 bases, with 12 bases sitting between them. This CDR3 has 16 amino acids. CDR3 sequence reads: CASSDGSGSSTDTQYF. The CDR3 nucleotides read TGTGCCAGCAGTGACGGAAGCGGCTCTAGCACAGATACGCAGTATTTT.

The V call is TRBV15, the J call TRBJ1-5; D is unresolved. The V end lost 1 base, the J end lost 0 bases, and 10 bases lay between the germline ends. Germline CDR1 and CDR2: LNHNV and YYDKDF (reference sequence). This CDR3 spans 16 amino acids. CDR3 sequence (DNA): TGTGCCACCAGCAGAGTTTGGGGAAATAGCAATCAGCCCCAGCATTTT. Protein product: CATSRVWGNSNQPQHF.

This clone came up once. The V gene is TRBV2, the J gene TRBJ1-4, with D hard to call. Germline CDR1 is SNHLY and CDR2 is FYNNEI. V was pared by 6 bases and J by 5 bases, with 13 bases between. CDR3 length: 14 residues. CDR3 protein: CASRSELGNEKLFF. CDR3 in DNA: TGTGCCAGCAGGTCGGAATTGGGGAATGAAAAACTGTTTTTT.

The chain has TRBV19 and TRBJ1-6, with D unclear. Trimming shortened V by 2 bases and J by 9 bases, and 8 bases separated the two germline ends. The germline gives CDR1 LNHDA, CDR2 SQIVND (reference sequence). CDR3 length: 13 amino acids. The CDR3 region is CASSISIGSPLHF. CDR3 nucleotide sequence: TGTGCCAGTAGTATATCTATAGGTTCACCCCTCCACTTT.

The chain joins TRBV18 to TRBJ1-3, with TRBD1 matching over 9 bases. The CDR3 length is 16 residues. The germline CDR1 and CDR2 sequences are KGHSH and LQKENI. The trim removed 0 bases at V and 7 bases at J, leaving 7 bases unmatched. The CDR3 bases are TGTGCCAGCTCACCACCTGCCGGGACAGGGACCAACACCATATATTTT. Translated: CASSPPAGTGTNTIYF.

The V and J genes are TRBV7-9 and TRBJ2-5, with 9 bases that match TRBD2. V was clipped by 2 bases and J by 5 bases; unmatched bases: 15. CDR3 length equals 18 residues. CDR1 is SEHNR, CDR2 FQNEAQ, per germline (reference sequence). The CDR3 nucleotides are TGTGCCAGCAGCTTAACTACACCTCCGGGACTAGCAATCGAGACCCAGTACTTC. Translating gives CASSLTTPPGLAIETQYF.

CDR3 sequence (DNA): TGCAGCGTTGAGGGGGGGGAGTATGGCTACACCTTC. Translated: CSVEGGEYGYTF. V and J are TRBV29-1 and TRBJ1-2; tentatively, D is TRBD1 (5 bases). The V gene's germline CDR1 is SQVTM and CDR2 ANQGSEA. This CDR3 region has 12 residues. Trimming stripped 3 bases from V and 5 bases from J, with 10 bases between.

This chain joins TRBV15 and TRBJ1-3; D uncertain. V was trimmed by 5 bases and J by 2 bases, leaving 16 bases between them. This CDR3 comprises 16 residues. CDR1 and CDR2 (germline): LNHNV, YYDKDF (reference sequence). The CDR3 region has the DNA TGTGCCACCAGCCGAGGAACCGACTATCCTGGAAACACCATATATTTT. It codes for CATSRGTDYPGNTIYF. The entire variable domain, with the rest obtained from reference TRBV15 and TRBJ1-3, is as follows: DAMVIQNPRYQVTQFGKPVTLSCSQTLNHNVMYWYQQKSSQAPKLLFHYYDKDFNNEADTPDNFQSRRPNTSFCFLDIRSPGLGDTAMYLCATSRGTDYPGNTIYFGEGSWLTVV.

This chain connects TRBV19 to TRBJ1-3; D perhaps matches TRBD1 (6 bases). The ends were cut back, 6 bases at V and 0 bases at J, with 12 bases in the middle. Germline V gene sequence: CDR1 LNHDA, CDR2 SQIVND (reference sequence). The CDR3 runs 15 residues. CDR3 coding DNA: TGTGCCAGTAGCTTGGACAGAACCTCTGGAAACACCATATATTTT. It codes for CASSLDRTSGNTIYF.

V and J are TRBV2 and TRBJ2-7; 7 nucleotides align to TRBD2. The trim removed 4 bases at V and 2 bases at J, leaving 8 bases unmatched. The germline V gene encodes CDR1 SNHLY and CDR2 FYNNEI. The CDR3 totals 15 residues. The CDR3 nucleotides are TGTGCCAGCAGTGTCCTTCGCGGGGGTCCCTACGAGCAGTACTTC. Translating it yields CASSVLRGGPYEQYF.

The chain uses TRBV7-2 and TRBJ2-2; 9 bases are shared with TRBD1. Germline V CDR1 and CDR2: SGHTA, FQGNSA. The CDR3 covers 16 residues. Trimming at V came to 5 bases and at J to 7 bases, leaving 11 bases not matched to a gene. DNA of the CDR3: TGTGCCAGCAGCACAATACAGGGGGCCCTCGACGGGGAGCTGTTTTTT. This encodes CASSTIQGALDGELFF.

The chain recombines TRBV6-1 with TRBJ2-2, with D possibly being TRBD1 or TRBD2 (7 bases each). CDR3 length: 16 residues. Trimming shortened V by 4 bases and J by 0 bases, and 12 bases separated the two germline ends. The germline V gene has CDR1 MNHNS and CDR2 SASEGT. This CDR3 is CASSGQGGPNTGELFF. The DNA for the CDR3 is TGTGCCAGCAGTGGACAGGGAGGGCCGAACACCGGGGAGCTGTTTTTT.

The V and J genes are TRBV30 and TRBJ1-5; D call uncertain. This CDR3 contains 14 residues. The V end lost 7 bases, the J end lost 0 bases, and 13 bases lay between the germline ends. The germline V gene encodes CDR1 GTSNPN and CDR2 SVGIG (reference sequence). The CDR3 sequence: CAFSTPYSNQPQHF. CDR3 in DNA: TGTGCCTTCTCGACCCCTTATAGCAATCAGCCCCAGCATTTT.

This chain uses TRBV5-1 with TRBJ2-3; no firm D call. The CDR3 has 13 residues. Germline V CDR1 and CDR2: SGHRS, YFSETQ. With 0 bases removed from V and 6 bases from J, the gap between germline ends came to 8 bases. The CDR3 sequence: CASSLETRDTQYF. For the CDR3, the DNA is TGCGCCAGCAGCTTGGAGACCCGGGATACGCAGTATTTT.

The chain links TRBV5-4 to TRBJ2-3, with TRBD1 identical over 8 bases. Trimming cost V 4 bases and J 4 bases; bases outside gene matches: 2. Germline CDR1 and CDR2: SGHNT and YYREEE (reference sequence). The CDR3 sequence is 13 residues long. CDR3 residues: CASSAGGADTQYF. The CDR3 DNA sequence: TGTGCCAGCAGCGCAGGGGGCGCAGATACGCAGTATTTT.

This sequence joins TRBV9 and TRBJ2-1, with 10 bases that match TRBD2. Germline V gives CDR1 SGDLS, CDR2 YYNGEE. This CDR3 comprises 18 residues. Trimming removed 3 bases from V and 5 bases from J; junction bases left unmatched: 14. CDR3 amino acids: CASSAGLAAPTRHNEQFF. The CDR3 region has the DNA TGTGCCAGCAGCGCCGGACTAGCGGCTCCGACGCGGCACAATGAGCAGTTCTTC.

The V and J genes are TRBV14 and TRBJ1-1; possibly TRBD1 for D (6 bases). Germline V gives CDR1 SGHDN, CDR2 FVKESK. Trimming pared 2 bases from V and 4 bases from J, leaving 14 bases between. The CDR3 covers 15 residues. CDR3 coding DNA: TGTGCCAGCAGCCAACTAAGGGGGGGATTCACTGAAGCTTTCTTT. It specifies CASSQLRGGFTEAFF.